These 11 T cell receptor beta chains share one sample of origin, sequenced in a study of T cells in women clearing cervical HPV infection (dated 2018 in TCRdb). Library preparation was by the immunoSEQ multiplex PCR assay. In TCRdb, the immuneACCESS table is reduced to in-frame sequences with V and J assigned. These tables do not hold every clone; where another copy was compared, an unresolved V gene accounts for under half, and the others remain unexplained. This specimen's table enumerates roughly 14,000 clones. The top ten clones comprise around 21% of the sample. The sequenced material came from blood buffy coat. Receptors were obtained from a woman aged 18-70 years with a cervical HPV16 infection that either progressed to CIN3+ or cleared (not recorded which).

In regard to this clone: The sequence runs out 3 residues before the end of the CDR3; the remainder is reconstructed from the germline J gene. The chain carries TRBV2 and TRBJ2-3, with D perhaps matching TRBD1 (5 bases). From germline, CDR1 is SNHLY and CDR2 FYNNEI. The length of the CDR3 is 13 residues. Trimming shortened V by 8 bases and J by 1 base, and 10 bases separated the two germline ends. The sequenced part of the CDR3 DNA is TGTGCCAGCGGGGCGGTGGGCACAGATACG. Amino acid sequence: CASGAVGTDT. The complete CDR3 protein is CASGAVGTDTQYF. The entire variable domain, with the rest obtained from reference TRBV2 and TRBJ2-3, is as follows: EPEVTQTPSHQVTQMGQEVILRCVPISNHLYFYWYRQILGQKVEFLVSFYNNEISEKSEIFDDQFSVERPDGSNFTLKIRSTKLEDSAMYFCASGAVGTDTQYFGPGTRLTVL.

Regarding this clone: The CDR3 end falls 3 residues outside the read, so it is completed with the germline J gene. V and J are TRBV28 and TRBJ2-7; 7 bases match TRBD1. Germline-derived CDR1 and CDR2 are MDHEN and SYDVKM. With V trimmed by 5 bases and J by 5 bases, 15 bases remained unmatched. The CDR3 consists of 16 residues. The CDR3 reads CASSPRQGGRLDEQYF. CDR3 DNA, as far as it was read: TGTGCCAGCAGTCCGCGACAAGGGGGCCGCCTTGACGAG.

In the case of this clone: The read terminates 3 residues ahead of where the CDR3 ends, so the germline J gene completes it. This sequence joins TRBV28 and TRBJ2-7; TRBD1 matches at 8 bases. Germline values: CDR1 MDHEN, CDR2 SYDVKM. The CDR3 loop spans 14 amino acids. With V trimmed by 7 bases and J by 4 bases, 9 bases remained unmatched. The CDR3 sequence: CASNQRGQEYEQYF. CDR3 DNA (partial): TGTGCCAGCAACCAAAGGGGACAGGAGTACGAG.

Notes on this clone: At one boundary the junction diverges from the germline segment, which might be a read error. The missing CDR3 end, 3 residues past where the read stops, is filled in from the germline J gene. Other DNA sequences in this sample translate to the same CDR3. The chain couples TRBV5-6 to TRBJ1-3, with D possibly TRBD1 on 6 matching bases. The germline V gene encodes CDR1 SGHDT and CDR2 YYEEEE. This CDR3 is built from 13 residues. The CDR3 reads CASSLTGSDTIYF. The DNA read from the CDR3 is TGTGCCAGCAGCTTAACAGGGTCGGACACA.

Notes on this clone: The read stops 3 residues short of the end of the CDR3; the missing end is completed from the germline J gene. The V and J genes are TRBV20-1 and TRBJ1-2; weak D call: TRBD1 (5 bases). Germline V lookup: CDR1 DFQATT, CDR2 SNEGSKA (reference sequence). The CDR3 runs to 14 residues. The CDR3 bases that were read are TGCAGTGCTAGTCAATGGGGCCCTGCAAAGACC. Translated, it gives CSASQWGPAKT. The whole CDR3 protein is CSASQWGPAKTYTF.

In the case of this clone: The read falls 3 residues short of the CDR3 end, and the missing part is taken from the germline J gene. V is TRBV29-1 and J is TRBJ2-3; 7 bases map to TRBD2. The CDR3 length is 12 residues. Germline-derived CDR1 and CDR2 are SQVTM and ANQGSEA. The CDR3 is CSVRGDQETQYF. Incomplete CDR3 DNA: TGCAGCGTTCGGGGGGACCAAGAGACG.

CDR3 bases read: TGTGCCAGTACCCTCGGCGGGACAGGGAGTCAGCCC. Translation: CASTLGGTGSQP. The whole CDR3 sequence is CASTLGGTGSQPQHF. V gene TRBV19 combines with J gene TRBJ1-5; TRBD1 matches at 9 bases. The CDR3 end lies 3 residues beyond the end of the read and is filled in from the germline J gene. With 7 bases clipped from V and 6 bases from J, the junction kept 10 bases outside the gene matches. CDR1 and CDR2 (germline): LNHDA, SQIVND (reference sequence). This CDR3 is built from 15 residues.

As concerns this clone: The sequenced fragment ends 3 residues before the CDR3 boundary, so the rest is inferred from the germline J gene. This chain connects TRBV2 to TRBJ2-1; 11 nucleotides align to TRBD2. J lost 4 bases, V lost 5 bases, and 1 base had no gene match. This CDR3 is 14 amino acids long. Germline CDR1 SNHLY, CDR2 FYNNEI. CDR3 bases read: TGTGCCAGCAGTAGACTAGCGGGGTACAATGAG. This encodes CASSRLAGYNE. The entire CDR3 sequence reads CASSRLAGYNEQFF.

A word on this clone: Sequence at one end of the junction differs from germline and may be a read error. The read ends 3 residues shy of where the CDR3 ends; the end is completed using the germline J gene. The gene calls are TRBV20-1 and TRBJ2-3; perhaps TRBD2 as D (5 bases). The CDR3 is 13 amino acids. Germline CDR1 is DFQATT and CDR2 is SNEGSKA (reference sequence). The CDR3 reads CSARDIASETQYF. The covered CDR3 bases are TGCAGTGCTAGAGATATAGCGTCAGAGACG.

With respect to this clone: The read ends 3 residues before the CDR3 terminus; that terminus is restored from the germline J gene. The chain recombines TRBV7-8 with TRBJ2-5; 9 bases map to TRBD2. The germline gives CDR1 SGHVS, CDR2 FQNEAQ. V trimming: 1 base; J trimming: 1 base; junction bases outside the gene matches: 10. There are 18 residues in the CDR3. The CDR3 reads CASSLVVAGALVQETQYF. The part of the CDR3 DNA that was read is TGTGCCAGCAGCTTAGTAGTAGCGGGGGCCCTCGTCCAAGAGACC.

In the case of this clone: The missing CDR3 end, 3 residues past where the read stops, is filled in from the germline J gene. This chain connects TRBV20-1 to TRBJ1-2; no definite D call. V was cut by 0 bases and J by 7 bases, with 9 bases left in between. The CDR3 is 12 residues long. Germline values: CDR1 DFQATT, CDR2 SNEGSKA (reference sequence). CDR3: CSARDPRGGYTF. The DNA read from the CDR3 is TGCAGTGCTAGAGATCCTCGCGGTGGC.